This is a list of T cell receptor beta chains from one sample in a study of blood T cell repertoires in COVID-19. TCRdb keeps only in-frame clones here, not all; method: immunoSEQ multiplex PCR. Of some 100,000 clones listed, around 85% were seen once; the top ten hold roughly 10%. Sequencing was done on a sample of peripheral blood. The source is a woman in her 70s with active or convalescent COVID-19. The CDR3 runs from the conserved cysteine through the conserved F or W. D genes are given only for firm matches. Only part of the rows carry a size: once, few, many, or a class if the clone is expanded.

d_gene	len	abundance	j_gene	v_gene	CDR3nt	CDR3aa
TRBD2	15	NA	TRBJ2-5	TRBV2	TGTGCCAGCAGTGACTCAAGCGGGGCCCGAGAGACCCAGTACTTC	CASSDSSGARETQYF
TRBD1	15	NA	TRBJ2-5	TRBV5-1	TGCGCCAGCAGCTTGGGGGACAGCAGTCAAGAGACCCAGTACTTC	CASSLGDSSQETQYF
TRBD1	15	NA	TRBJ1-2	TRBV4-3	TGCGCCAGCAGCCTATCTGACAGGGTACACTATGGCTACACCTTC	CASSLSDRVHYGYTF
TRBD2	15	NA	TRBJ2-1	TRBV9	TGTGCCAGCAGCGTAGCTAGCGGTCGCCCCGGTGAGCAGTTCTTC	CASSVASGRPGEQFF
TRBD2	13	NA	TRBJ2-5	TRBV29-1	TGCAGCGTTGACGGTGCGGGGGGGGAGACCCAGTACTTC	CSVDGAGGETQYF
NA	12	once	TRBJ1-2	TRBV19	TGTGCCAGTAGTTACAGGGAATATGGCTACACCTTC	CASSYREYGYTF
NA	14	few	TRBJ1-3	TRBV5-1	TGCGCCAGCAGCTTTGGGGGCGCTGGAAACACCATATATTTT	CASSFGGAGNTIYF
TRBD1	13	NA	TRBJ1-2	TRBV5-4	TGTGCCAGCAGACTGACAGGGGCGGGAGGCTACACCTTC	CASRLTGAGGYTF
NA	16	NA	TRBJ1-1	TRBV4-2	TGTGCCAGCAGCCGCCTAGAGAGCCTCTTGAACACTGAAGCTTTCTTT	CASSRLESLLNTEAFF
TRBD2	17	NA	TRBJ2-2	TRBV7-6	TGTGCCAGCAGCTCATTACTAGCGGGGAGCGGCACCGGGGAGCTGTTTTTT	CASSSLLAGSGTGELFF
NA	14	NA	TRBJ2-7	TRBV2	TGTGCCAGCAGTGTAGAGGGCAGAGACTACGAGCAGTACTTC	CASSVEGRDYEQYF
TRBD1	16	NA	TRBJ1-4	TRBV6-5	TGTGCCAGCAGTTACTCGCAACAGGGGCTTAATGAAAAACTGTTTTTT	CASSYSQQGLNEKLFF
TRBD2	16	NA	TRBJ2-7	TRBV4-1	TGCGCCAGCAGGCCAATTCCCGGGACTAGCGACTACGAGCAGTACTTC	CASRPIPGTSDYEQYF
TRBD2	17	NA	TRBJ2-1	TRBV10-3	TGTGCCATCAGGGGGCGTAGCGGGGAGGAGCCCTACAATGAGCAGTTCTTC	CAIRGRSGEEPYNEQFF
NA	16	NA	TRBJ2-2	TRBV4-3	TGCGCCAGCAGCCAAGCGAGTTTGCGAGAGACCGGGGAGCTGTTTTTT	CASSQASLRETGELFF
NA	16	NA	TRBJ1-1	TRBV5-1	TGCGCCAGCAGCTTGCGGGGGGCAGATACAAACACTGAAGCTTTCTTT	CASSLRGADTNTEAFF
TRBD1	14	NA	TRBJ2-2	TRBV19	TGTGCCAGTAGCAGACAGGGGGGCACCGGGGAGCTGTTTTTT	CASSRQGGTGELFF
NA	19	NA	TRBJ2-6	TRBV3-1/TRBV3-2	TGTGCCAGCCAAGGGAACGGGGTCACCAGAACCTCTGGGGCCAACGTCCTGACTTTC	CASQGNGVTRTSGANVLTF
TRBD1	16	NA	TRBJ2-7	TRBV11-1	TGTGCCAGCAGCAGAAGGGACAGGGGGGGGATAAACGAGCAGTACTTC	CASSRRDRGGINEQYF
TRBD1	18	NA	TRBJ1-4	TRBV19	TGTGCCAGTAGTATAATCGGCGGGACAGGGAGGACTAATGAAAAACTGTTTTTT	CASSIIGGTGRTNEKLFF
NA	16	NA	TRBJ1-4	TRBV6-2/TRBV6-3	TGTGCCAGCAGTGACCCGACAGTTGCAACTAATGAAAAACTGTTTTTT	CASSDPTVATNEKLFF
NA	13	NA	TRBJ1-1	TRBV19	TGTGCCAGTAGGACGAGGGGAGGACTCAAGAATTTATTT	CASRTRGGLKNLF
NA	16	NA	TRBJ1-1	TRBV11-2	TGTGCCAGCAGCTACATCAGTGGCAGTACGAACACTGAAGCTTTCTTT	CASSYISGSTNTEAFF
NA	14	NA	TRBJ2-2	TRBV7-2	TGTGCCAGCAGCTTATCGCAGGTTTCCGGGGAGCTGTTTTTT	CASSLSQVSGELFF
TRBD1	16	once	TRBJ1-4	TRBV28	TGTGCCAGCAGTTCCCCTTGGACAGGGGGATTCGAAAAACTGTTTTTT	CASSSPWTGGFEKLFF
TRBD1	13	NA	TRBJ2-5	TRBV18	TGTGCCAGCTGTACAGGGGGCGAAGAGACCCAGTACTTC	CASCTGGEETQYF
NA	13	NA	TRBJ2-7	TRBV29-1	TGCAGCGTTGAAGATCTTGGGGGGTACGAGCAGTACTTC	CSVEDLGGYEQYF
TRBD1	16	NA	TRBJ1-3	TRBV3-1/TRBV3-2	TGTGCCAGCAGCCTCCGGGACAGACTCTCTGGAAACACCATATATTTT	CASSLRDRLSGNTIYF
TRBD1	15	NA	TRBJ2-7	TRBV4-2	TGTGCCAGCAGCCAAGCGACAGGGTGGGCGTACGAGCAGTACTTC	CASSQATGWAYEQYF
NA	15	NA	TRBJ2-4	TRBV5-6	TGTGCCAGCAGCTCTACAGGGCTCCTCGGGGACATTCAGTACTTC	CASSSTGLLGDIQYF
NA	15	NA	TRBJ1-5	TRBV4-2	TGTGCCAGCAGCCAGCCGACTTCAGATGCTCAGCCCCAGCATTTT	CASSQPTSDAQPQHF
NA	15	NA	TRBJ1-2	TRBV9	TGTGCCAGCAGCGTAGGGGGGGGTTTTGGCTATGGCTACACCTTC	CASSVGGGFGYGYTF
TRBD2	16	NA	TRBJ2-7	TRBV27	TGTGCCAGCAGTGGCCTCCGGGAGGGGGTGGACTACGAGCAGTACTTC	CASSGLREGVDYEQYF
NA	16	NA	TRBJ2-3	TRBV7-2	TGTGCCAGCAGCTTAGGTGGGGGGGCGGGCACAGATACGCAGTATTTT	CASSLGGGAGTDTQYF
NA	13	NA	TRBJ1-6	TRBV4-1	TGCGCCAGCAGCCAAGTATTCAGTTCACCCCTCCACTTT	CASSQVFSSPLHF
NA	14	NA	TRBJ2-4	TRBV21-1	TGTGCCGCTCGGGAGGTGGGGACCAAAAACATTCAGTACTTC	CAAREVGTKNIQYF